Below are 4 T cell receptor beta chains sequenced from a single sample in a study of early T cells in non-severe SARS-CoV-2 infection (dated by TCRdb to 2020 to 2023). Libraries were made using 5' RACE. The sample was run on a NextSeq 500. The raw public reads went through TCRdb reprocessing: fastp at Q25, MiXCR clone calling, in-frame beta chains kept. CDR3 protein duplicates are merged, each entry listing the most common genes and DNA. The sample table holds about 52,000 distinct CDR3 sequences, of which around 8% were seen once. The ten largest clones represent roughly 4.2% of the sample. Sequencing input: whole blood. The receptors were sampled from an adult who was a healthcare worker with PCR-confirmed SARS-CoV-2 infection or an uninfected control (not recorded which).

This rearrangement joins TRBV14 to TRBJ2-7, with D unclear. Germline CDR1 reads SGHDN; CDR2 reads FVKESK. Trimming shortened V by 4 bases and J by 6 bases, and 13 bases separated the two germline ends. CDR3 length equals 13 residues. CDR3 nucleotide sequence: TGTGCCAGCAGCCTTTCTAGGGCTTCCGAGCAGTACTTC. It yields the protein CASSLSRASEQYF.

The genes are TRBV4-1 and TRBJ1-1; no firm D call. Germline values: CDR1 MGHRA, CDR2 YSYEKL. Trimming left V 3 bases short and J 7 bases short, with 12 bases between. The CDR3 runs to 13 residues. CDR3 bases: TGCGCCAGCAGCCAGGGTGTCTCCCTTGAAGCTTTCTTT. Its translation is CASSQGVSLEAFF.

Ten or more counts support this clonotype. The rearrangement uses TRBV28 and TRBJ2-2; D not certain. Between the trimmed V and J ends, which lost 4 bases and 0 bases, there was a span of 12 bases. This CDR3 is 16 amino acids long. CDR1 is MDHEN and CDR2 is SYDVKM in the germline V gene. The CDR3 here is CASSSIGRSNTGELFF. The DNA of the CDR3 is TGTGCCAGCAGTTCCATCGGGCGGTCGAACACCGGGGAGCTGTTTTTT.

V gene TRBV11-2 combines with J gene TRBJ2-1; 8 bases match TRBD2. The CDR3 totals 15 residues. V was clipped by 3 bases and J by 7 bases; unmatched bases: 8. CDR1 SGHAT and CDR2 FQNNGV come from the germline V gene. CDR3 bases: TGTGCCAGCAGCTTCCGAGCGGGAGATCGGAATGAGCAGTTCTTC. Its protein is CASSFRAGDRNEQFF.